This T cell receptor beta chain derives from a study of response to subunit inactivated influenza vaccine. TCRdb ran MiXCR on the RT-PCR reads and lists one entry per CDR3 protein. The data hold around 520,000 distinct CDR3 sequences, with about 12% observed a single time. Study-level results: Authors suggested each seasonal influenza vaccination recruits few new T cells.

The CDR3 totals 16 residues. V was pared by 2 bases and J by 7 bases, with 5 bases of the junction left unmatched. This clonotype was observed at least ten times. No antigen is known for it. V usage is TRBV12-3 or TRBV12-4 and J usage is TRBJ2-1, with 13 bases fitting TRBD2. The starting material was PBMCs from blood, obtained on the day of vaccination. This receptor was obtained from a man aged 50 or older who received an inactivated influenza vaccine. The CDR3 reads CASSLSRGLAGNEQFF. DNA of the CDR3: TGTGCCAGCAGTTTATCTCGGGGACTAGCGGGAAATGAGCAGTTCTTC.